These 31 T cell receptor beta chains originate from one sample sequenced in a study of CXCR3-negative and CXCR3-positive naive CD8 T cells. Their antigens are not known. The TRB cDNA libraries were prepared by 5' RACE with UMI labels. TCRdb reworked the 5' RACE reads into one entry per CDR3 protein, no DNA. The listing records about 150,000 distinct CDR3 sequences. Study-wide findings and caveats: Greater hydrophobicity was found in TRB CDR3s of CXCR3-positive naive cells than of CXCR3-negative naive cells.

Sample: naive CXCR3+ CD8+ T cells from blood. The subset is: CD45RO-CCR7+CD27+CD95- naive CD8+ T cells expressing CXCR3 (TNR3+). All receptors derive from a human donor in good health. Some clones in this sample may be carry-over from other donors' samples.

The V gene is TRBV29-1, the J gene TRBJ2-3. In germline, CDR1 is SQVTM, CDR2 ANQGSEA. This CDR3 comprises 13 residues. The CDR3 spells CSDLMTSTDTQYF.

The chain uses TRBV12-3 or TRBV12-4 and TRBJ2-1; TCRdb's assignment of TRBD1 cannot be checked, as there is no DNA. The CDR3 extends over 15 amino acids. CDR3 protein: CASSLGRGPGNEQFF.

The chain has TRBV29-1 and TRBJ1-1. This CDR3 contains 12 residues. CDR1 is SQVTM, CDR2 ANQGSEA, per germline. CDR3 loop: CSVEGHNTEAFF. The full variable domain, in which reference TRBV29-1 and TRBJ1-1 provide the parts outside the CDR3, is SAVISQKPSRDICQRGTSLTIQCQVDSQVTMMFWYRQQPGQSLTLIATANQGSEATYESGFVIDKFPISRPNLTFSTLTVSNMSPEDSSIYLCSVEGHNTEAFFGQGTRLTVV.

V is TRBV7-9 and J is TRBJ1-2; as DNA is missing, the TRBD1 call by TCRdb cannot be tested. The CDR3 length is 15 residues. Germline loops: CDR1 SEHNR, CDR2 FQNEAQ (reference sequence). The CDR3 protein is CASSPRDRPTDGYTF.

The V gene is TRBV6-5, the J gene TRBJ2-7. The V gene's germline CDR1 is MNHEY and CDR2 SVGAGI. The CDR3 has 13 amino acids. The CDR3 protein is CASSYSRQDEQYF.

The chain is built from TRBV5-1 and TRBJ2-3; with no DNA, the TCRdb D assignment of TRBD1 cannot be verified. The CDR3 length is 19 residues. The germline V gene encodes CDR1 SGHRS and CDR2 YFSETQ. The chain's CDR3 is CASSLNWEQVPPSTDTQYF.

V and J are TRBV7-9 and TRBJ2-7; TCRdb designates TRBD2, a call that cannot be tested without DNA. The CDR3 is 15 amino acids. Germline-derived CDR1 and CDR2 are SEHNR and FQNEAQ (reference sequence). The CDR3 sequence: CASSHTSGETYEQYF.

The rearrangement uses TRBV6-2 or TRBV6-3 and TRBJ2-1; TCRdb names TRBD1, which stays unverified in the absence of DNA. This CDR3 contains 16 residues. CDR1 is MNHEY and CDR2 is SVGEGT in the germline V gene. The CDR3 is CASSLVRNSLGGEQFF.

The gene calls are TRBV7-9 and TRBJ2-7; there is no DNA to check the TCRdb D call of TRBD1. Germline V gene sequence: CDR1 SEHNR, CDR2 FQNEAQ (reference sequence). CDR3 size: 13 residues. The CDR3 sequence: CASSHRDSYEQYF.

CDR3 sequence: CASSRRLAGVAGELFF. The chain is built from TRBV14 and TRBJ2-2; TCRdb gives TRBD2 as the D gene, but with no DNA this cannot be confirmed. This CDR3 spans 16 amino acids. Germline CDR1 reads SGHDN; CDR2 reads FVKESK.

The chain employs TRBV7-6 and TRBJ2-7; no DNA is available, so the TRBD1 call from TCRdb remains unchecked. CDR3 size: 13 residues. Germline lookup yields CDR1 SGHVS and CDR2 FNYEAQ. This chain's CDR3 is CASSPPDGYEQYF.

The rearrangement joins TRBV19 to TRBJ2-1. The CDR3 loop spans 16 amino acids. Germline CDR1 and CDR2: LNHDA and SQIVND (reference sequence). This chain's CDR3 is CASSAQLYSSYNEQFF.

V and J are TRBV29-1 and TRBJ2-3; TCRdb calls TRBD1, which cannot be checked without DNA. Germline CDR1 is SQVTM and CDR2 is ANQGSEA. The CDR3 spans 15 residues. CDR3 sequence reads: CSVTAGTGSRDTQYF.

The chain employs TRBV5-1 and TRBJ2-7; the D gene TCRdb calls, TRBD1, cannot be checked with no DNA. The CDR3 has 14 amino acids. In germline, CDR1 is SGHRS, CDR2 YFSETQ. CDR3 residues: CASSWTTGVYEQYF.

The chain employs TRBV12-3 or TRBV12-4 and TRBJ2-3; the D call from TCRdb, TRBD2, cannot be confirmed without DNA. This CDR3 region has 17 residues. CDR3 sequence: CASSSPGLAINTDTQYF.

The chain combines TRBV12-3 or TRBV12-4 with TRBJ1-3; as DNA is missing, the TRBD1 call by TCRdb cannot be tested. This CDR3 has 17 amino acids. This CDR3 reads CASSPGTVTAPGNTIYF.

The chain combines TRBV7-9 with TRBJ2-2; absent DNA, TCRdb's TRBD2 call cannot be checked. Per germline, CDR1 SEHNR and CDR2 FQNEAQ (reference sequence). The CDR3 covers 15 residues. CDR3 region: CASSLTSGNTGELFF.

The V call is TRBV29-1, the J call TRBJ1-2. In germline, CDR1 is SQVTM, CDR2 ANQGSEA. CDR3 length: 12 residues. This chain's CDR3 is CSVEEANYGYTF. The variable domain in full, completed from reference TRBV29-1 and TRBJ1-2, reads SAVISQKPSRDICQRGTSLTIQCQVDSQVTMMFWYRQQPGQSLTLIATANQGSEATYESGFVIDKFPISRPNLTFSTLTVSNMSPEDSSIYLCSVEEANYGYTFGSGTRLTVV.

The genes are TRBV7-8 and TRBJ2-5; TCRdb's assignment of TRBD1 cannot be checked, as there is no DNA. The CDR3 spans 17 residues. Looked up from germline, CDR1 is SGHVS and CDR2 is FQNEAQ. CDR3 protein: CASSLVGVVGREETQYF.

This chain links TRBV27 with TRBJ2-7. This CDR3 is 13 amino acids long. Germline V gene lookup returns CDR1 MNHEY and CDR2 SMNVEV (reference sequence). The chain's CDR3 is CASSPRIGYEQYF.

V gene TRBV5-4 combines with J gene TRBJ2-4; TCRdb's assignment of TRBD1 cannot be checked, as there is no DNA. CDR3 size: 15 residues. Looked up from germline, CDR1 is SGHNT and CDR2 is YYREEE (reference sequence). The CDR3 is CASSYGQGAGNIQYF.

The V and J genes are TRBV29-1 and TRBJ2-3; TCRdb selects TRBD1, and the lack of DNA leaves this call unchecked. The CDR3 covers 18 residues. Germline V lookup: CDR1 SQVTM, CDR2 ANQGSEA. CDR3 residues: CSVEFASSDRGGTDTQYF.

This chain links TRBV7-9 with TRBJ2-7. The CDR3 spans 14 residues. Per germline, CDR1 SEHNR and CDR2 FQNEAQ (reference sequence). The CDR3 loop is CASSLDRAAYEQYF.

The V gene is TRBV7-9, the J gene TRBJ1-1. CDR3 length equals 13 residues. The germline V gene encodes CDR1 SEHNR and CDR2 FQNEAQ (reference sequence). This CDR3 reads CASSLGHATEAFF.

The rearrangement links TRBV29-1 to TRBJ1-1; there is no DNA to check the TCRdb D call of TRBD1. In germline, CDR1 is SQVTM, CDR2 ANQGSEA. The CDR3 has 13 residues. The CDR3 sequence is CSAAQGAYTEAFF. Combining the CDR3 with reference TRBV29-1 and TRBJ1-1 gives the whole variable domain SAVISQKPSRDICQRGTSLTIQCQVDSQVTMMFWYRQQPGQSLTLIATANQGSEATYESGFVIDKFPISRPNLTFSTLTVSNMSPEDSSIYLCSAAQGAYTEAFFGQGTRLTVV.

Here the CDR3 reads CSVDSGRGYGELFF. The chain couples TRBV29-1 to TRBJ2-2; TCRdb names TRBD2, which stays unverified in the absence of DNA. In germline, CDR1 is SQVTM, CDR2 ANQGSEA. The CDR3 sequence is 14 residues long.

The V and J genes are TRBV28 and TRBJ2-1; TCRdb proposes TRBD2, but this gene call is untestable without DNA. The CDR3 runs 14 residues. Germline lookup yields CDR1 MDHEN and CDR2 SYDVKM. This CDR3 reads CASSLRRGGVEQFF.

This chain uses TRBV20-1 with TRBJ2-7; with no DNA, the TCRdb D assignment of TRBD1 cannot be verified. This CDR3 region has 15 residues. The germline gives CDR1 DFQATT, CDR2 SNEGSKA (reference sequence). The CDR3 protein is CSARRTGSSSYEQYF.

The V gene is TRBV12-3 or TRBV12-4, the J gene TRBJ2-7. The CDR3 contains 16 residues. CDR3 sequence: CASSWLESGNNYEQYF.

This rearrangement joins TRBV28 to TRBJ2-4; there is no DNA to check the TCRdb D call of TRBD1. Germline lookup yields CDR1 MDHEN and CDR2 SYDVKM. This CDR3 is built from 17 residues. The CDR3: CASSWPAGQIAKNIQYF.

The gene calls are TRBV6-5 and TRBJ1-1. CDR3 length equals 16 residues. Germline CDR1 reads MNHEY; CDR2 reads SVGAGI. The CDR3 spells CASSLATGFANTEAFF.